Listed here is a single TCR beta chain. The data were obtained in a study of blood T cell repertoires in COVID-19. Overall study context: Collection of acute and convalescent COVID-19 samples took place in the United States, Italy and Spain. PBMCs, B-cell-depleted T cells, or T cells were the source of the cDNA or gDNA that made up the material.

Germline V gives CDR1 MNHEY, CDR2 SVGEGT. Trimming took 4 bases from V and 3 from J; bases not matched to a gene: 10. The CDR3 has 18 residues. TCRdb keeps only in-frame clones here, not all; method: immunoSEQ multiplex PCR. The profile shows approximately 75,000 clones, 75% to 90% of them singletons. Seattle's cohort entered during active infection and was followed longitudinally. The chain employs TRBV6-2 or TRBV6-3 and TRBJ1-5; 12 nucleotides line up with TRBD1. This clonotype was sampled from a man aged 80 or over with COVID-19, enrolled during active disease. Material: peripheral blood. The CDR3 DNA sequence: TGTGCCAGCAGTTCCAGTCCCGGGACAGGGGGCATCAATCAGCCCCAGCATTTT. Its protein product is CASSSSPGTGGINQPQHF.